Reported below is one T cell receptor beta chain. Its antigen remains unknown. These data come from a study of blood T cells in healthy people across ages. Findings and caveats of the study: Higher diversity, along with more naive CD4+ cells, distinguished long-lived donors from aged donors.

Isolating PBMCs gave at least 6.5 million of these cells per sample. The authors ran a second PCR of 7 to 11 cycles using a sample-barcoded 5' primer and a J-beta primer mix. TCRdb independently ran MiXCR on the 5' RACE reads; one entry per CDR3 protein. The table records 700,000 to 950,000 distinct CDR3 sequences, roughly 64% of them present only once. Germline loops: CDR1 LGHNA, CDR2 YSLEER. V lost 3 bases and J 0 bases, leaving 9 bases between the germline ends. This CDR3 comprises 15 residues. The rearrangement uses TRBV4-3 and TRBJ1-5; D not resolved. The TCR was taken from a young man in good health. Material: blood. The CDR3: CASSQGWGSNQPQHF. In DNA, the CDR3 is TGCGCCAGCAGCCAGGGTTGGGGTAGCAATCAGCCCCAGCATTTT.